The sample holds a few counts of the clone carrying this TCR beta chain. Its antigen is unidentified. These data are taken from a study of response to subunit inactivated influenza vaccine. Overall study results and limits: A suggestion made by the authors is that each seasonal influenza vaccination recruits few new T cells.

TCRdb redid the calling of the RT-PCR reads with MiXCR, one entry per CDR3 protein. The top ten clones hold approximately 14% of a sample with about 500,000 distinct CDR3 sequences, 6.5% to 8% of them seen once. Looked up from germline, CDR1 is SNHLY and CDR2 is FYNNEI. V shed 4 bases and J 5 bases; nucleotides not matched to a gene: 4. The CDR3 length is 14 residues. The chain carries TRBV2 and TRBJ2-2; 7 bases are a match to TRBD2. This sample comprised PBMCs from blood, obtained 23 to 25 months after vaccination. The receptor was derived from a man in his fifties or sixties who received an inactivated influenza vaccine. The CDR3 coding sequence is TGTGCCAGCAGTGCTGGGGGAGGGACCGGGGAGCTGTTTTTT. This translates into CASSAGGGTGELFF.